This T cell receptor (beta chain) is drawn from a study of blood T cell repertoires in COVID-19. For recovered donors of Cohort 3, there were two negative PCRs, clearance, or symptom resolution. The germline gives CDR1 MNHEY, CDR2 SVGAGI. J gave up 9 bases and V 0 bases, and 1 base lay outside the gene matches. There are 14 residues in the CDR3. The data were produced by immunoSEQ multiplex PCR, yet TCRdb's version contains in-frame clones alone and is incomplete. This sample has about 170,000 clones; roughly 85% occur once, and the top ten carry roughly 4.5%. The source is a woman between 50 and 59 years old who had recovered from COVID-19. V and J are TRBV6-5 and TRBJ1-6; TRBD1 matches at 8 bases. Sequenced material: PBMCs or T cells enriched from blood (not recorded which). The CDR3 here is CASSYSGTGSPLHF. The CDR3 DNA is TGTGCCAGCAGTTACTCGGGGACAGGTTCACCCCTCCACTTT.